Sequencing of this T cell receptor beta chain was carried out in a study of OX40 agonist ivuxolimab in advanced cancers. The overall study: Ivuxolimab is an agonistic anti-OX40 (CD134) antibody, and patients were treated with it.

CDR1 SGHTA and CDR2 FQGNSA come from the germline V gene. The CDR3 length is 12 residues. Trimming left V 5 bases short and J 7 bases short, with 11 bases between. Clones were sequenced by immunoSEQ multiplex PCR, and TCRdb holds only the in-frame ones, with some missing. The table records about 17,000 clones, approximately 87% of them present only once. As for this clone: Its antigen remains unknown.

Findings and caveats of the study: The authors did not determine the antigen specificity of the expanded peripheral T cells. CD4+ and CD8+ T cells in blood underwent clonal expansion by week 6 at 0.1 to 3.0 mg/kg. CD8+ T cells were the subset that, on average, had more expanded clones than CD4+.

The gene calls are TRBV7-2 and TRBJ1-2; no firm D call. Here the sequenced sample was CD4+ or CD8+ T cells sorted from blood, taken in a trial of the OX40 agonist ivuxolimab. The source is an adult with an advanced solid tumor such as melanoma, head and neck, liver or kidney cancer. The CDR3, as DNA: TGTGCCAGCAGCCTTACGGGGAGTGGCTACACCTTC. Protein: CASSLTGSGYTF.